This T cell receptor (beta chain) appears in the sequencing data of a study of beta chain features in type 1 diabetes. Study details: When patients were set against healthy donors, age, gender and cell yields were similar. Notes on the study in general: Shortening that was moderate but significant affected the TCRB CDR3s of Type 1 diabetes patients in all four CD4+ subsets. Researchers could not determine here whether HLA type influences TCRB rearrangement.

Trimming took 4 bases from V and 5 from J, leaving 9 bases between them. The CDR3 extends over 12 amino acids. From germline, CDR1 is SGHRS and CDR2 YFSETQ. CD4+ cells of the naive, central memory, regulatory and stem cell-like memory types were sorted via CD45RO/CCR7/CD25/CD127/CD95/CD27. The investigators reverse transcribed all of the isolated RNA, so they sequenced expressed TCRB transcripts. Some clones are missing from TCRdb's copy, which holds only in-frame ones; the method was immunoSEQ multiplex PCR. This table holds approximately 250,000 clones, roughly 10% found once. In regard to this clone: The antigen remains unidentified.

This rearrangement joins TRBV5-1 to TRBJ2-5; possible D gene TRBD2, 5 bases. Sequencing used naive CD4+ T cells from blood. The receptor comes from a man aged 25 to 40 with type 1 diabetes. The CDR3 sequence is CASSGSRETQYF. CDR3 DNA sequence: TGCGCCAGCAGCGGGAGCCGGGAGACCCAGTACTTC.